The clone carrying this TCR beta chain has at least ten counts. Its antigen is undetermined. These data come from a study of T cells after yellow fever vaccination. Turning to the study itself: Researchers used SMART-Seq v4 Ultra Low Input to prepare fractions that had low cell numbers. Overall study results and limits: Compared with primary, the secondary response was weaker and peaked at day 5, not 15. Only a minor proportion of clonotypes was detected across both CD4 and CD8 compartments.

V shed 4 bases, J shed 4 bases, and the junction held 13 bases outside the gene matches. The CDR3 consists of 17 residues. The germline gives CDR1 LGHNA, CDR2 YSLEER. UMIs were added to TCR cDNA along with a universal primer site when it was made by 5'RACE template switching. TCRdb fed the 5' RACE reads into MiXCR, producing one record per CDR3 protein. The sample consists of a few hundred thousand distinct CDR3 sequences, around 5.3% of them appearing once. This receptor was obtained from a man aged 18 to 30 who received the YFV17D yellow fever vaccine. The chain is built from TRBV4-3 and TRBJ1-2, with 9 bases aligning to TRBD1. Sequencing was performed on CD4+ T cells sorted from PBMCs, taken on the day of the yellow fever booster vaccination. This CDR3 reads CASSPKLDRGNSYGYTF. The CDR3 bases are TGCGCCAGCAGCCCCAAGCTAGACAGGGGGAACTCCTATGGCTACACCTTC.